This T cell receptor beta chain was observed in a study of shared clonotypes between healthy human individuals. Study results and caveats: Generation probability values for non-shared clonotypes were lower than those for clonotypes shared by all four donors.

This clone was recorded a few times. Its antigen is still unknown. From germline, CDR1 is MNHEY and CDR2 SVGAGI. The CDR3 covers 14 residues. The V segment lost 8 bases and the J segment 5 bases; nucleotides outside the gene matches: 9. Several immunoSEQ plates held equal portions of the genomic DNA taken from each subset. Generated by immunoSEQ multiplex PCR, the TCRdb table keeps only in-frame clones and is missing some. This sample has about 2.2 million clones; approximately 92% occur once, and the top ten carry more than 1.5%. Cells designated naive CD8 were CD45RO-negative and were positively selected for CCR7, with terminally differentiated effector memory CD45RA+ cells excluded.

The chain uses TRBV6-5 and TRBJ1-1, with 9 bases aligning to TRBD1. The source of this sequence is a man aged 18 to 30 in good health. Some clones in this sample may be carry-over from other donors' samples. The sequenced material came from naive CD8+ T cells from PBMCs. The CDR3 is CASLMGQGGTEAFF. The DNA of the CDR3 is TGTGCCAGCCTAATGGGACAGGGCGGGACTGAAGCTTTCTTT.